This passage covers 29 T cell receptor beta chains from one sample sequenced in a study of blood T cell repertoires in COVID-19. This table comes from immunoSEQ multiplex PCR, and its TCRdb copy is limited to in-frame clones, with some not included. The table has roughly 100,000 clones, roughly 82% seen once. Sequences were obtained from peripheral blood. The receptors come from a man at least 80 years old with acute or convalescent COVID-19.

J is TRBJ1-2 and V is TRBV28; D is undetermined. With 5 bases removed from V and 8 bases from J, the gap between germline ends came to 12 bases. CDR3 length: 12 amino acids. Germline-derived CDR1 and CDR2 are MDHEN and SYDVKM. CDR3 coding DNA: TGTGCCAGCAGTCCTTGGCTCGGGGGCTACACCTTC. It encodes CASSPWLGGYTF.

This clone was observed once. V usage is TRBV10-3 and J usage is TRBJ1-4; no reliable D call. Germline CDR1 reads ENHRY; CDR2 reads SYGVKD. Trimming took off 0 bases at V and 0 bases at J, with 11 bases between the two ends. This CDR3 spans 17 amino acids. CDR3 protein: CAISESQGQATNEKLFF. The CDR3, as DNA: TGTGCCATCAGTGAGTCTCAAGGCCAGGCAACTAATGAAAAACTGTTTTTT.

The table lists this clone with a few counts. The chain joins TRBV10-3 to TRBJ1-5; 10 positions agree with TRBD1. Germline CDR1 ENHRY, CDR2 SYGVKD. J was trimmed by 6 bases and V by 10 bases; bases with no gene match: 6. The CDR3 runs 13 residues. The DNA for the CDR3 is TGTGCCACGACAGGGGGCGACGGTCAGCCCCAGCATTTT. Translated: CATTGGDGQPQHF.

The chain carries TRBV21-1 and TRBJ2-5; the listed D gene, TRBD1, was not tested against the DNA. TRBV21-1 is a documented pseudogene. This CDR3 has 17 amino acids. CDR3 residues: CASSNWDRGSPEETQYF. The CDR3, as DNA: TGTGCCAGCAGCAACTGGGACAGGGGATCCCCCGAAGAGACCCAGTACTTC.

This clone has a handful of counts. This sequence joins TRBV25-1 and TRBJ1-5, with D unclear. The V end lost 0 bases, the J end lost 4 bases, and 7 bases lay between the germline ends. The CDR3 has 14 residues. Germline assignment: CDR1 MGHDK and CDR2 SYGVNS. In DNA form, the CDR3 reads TGTGCCAGCAGTGAATATACAGCTAATCAGCCCCAGCATTTT. Protein: CASSEYTANQPQHF.

This clone appeared a few times. The rearrangement links TRBV9 to TRBJ2-3; TRBD2 matches at 9 bases. The germline gives CDR1 SGDLS, CDR2 YYNGEE. J lost 3 bases, V lost 0 bases, and 8 bases had no gene match. The CDR3 runs 17 residues. The CDR3 region is CASSVEPAGGLTDTQYF. CDR3 DNA sequence: TGTGCCAGCAGCGTAGAGCCAGCGGGAGGCCTGACAGATACGCAGTATTTT.

The chain employs TRBV6-5 and TRBJ2-5, with 9 bases fitting TRBD2. Germline V lookup: CDR1 MNHEY, CDR2 SVGAGI. The CDR3 runs to 15 residues. The ends lost 8 bases at V and 1 base at J; junction bases unmatched: 8. The chain's CDR3 is CASSLAGGGQETQYF. In DNA form, the CDR3 reads TGTGCCAGCTCCCTCGCGGGGGGGGGCCAAGAGACCCAGTACTTC.

This chain uses TRBV24-1 with TRBJ2-7; no clear D. V lost 1 base, J lost 3 bases, and 12 bases lay in between. This CDR3 has 15 residues. Germline-derived CDR1 and CDR2 are KGHDR and SFDVKD. The CDR3 reads CATSDFKQKIYEQYF. In DNA, the CDR3 is TGTGCCACCAGTGATTTCAAACAGAAGATCTACGAGCAGTACTTC.

This clone was counted once. The chain combines TRBV10-1 with TRBJ2-1, with 7 positions matching TRBD2. The CDR3 spans 14 residues. CDR1 WNHNN and CDR2 SYGVQD come from the germline V gene (reference sequence). Unmatched junction bases numbered 12, after V lost 8 bases and J lost 8 bases. CDR3 sequence (DNA): TGCGCCAGCTCGATGGGAGGGCCCGACGATGAGCAGTTCTTC. Protein product: CASSMGGPDDEQFF.

The V call is TRBV9, the J call TRBJ1-6; 11 positions agree with TRBD1. The CDR3 runs to 15 residues. After removal of 3 bases from V and 5 bases from J, the junction contained 1 base not matched to a gene. CDR1 is SGDLS, CDR2 YYNGEE, per germline. CDR3 nucleotides: TGTGCCAGCAGCGCGGGACAGGGGGATAATTCACCCCTCCACTTT. This sequence encodes CASSAGQGDNSPLHF.

This chain links TRBV28 with TRBJ1-4, with D possibly TRBD1 on 5 matching bases. Germline assignment: CDR1 MDHEN and CDR2 SYDVKM. The CDR3 is made up of 14 amino acids. V was shortened by 3 bases and J by 4 bases, with 9 bases between the two germline ends. The CDR3 DNA reads TGTGCCAGCAGTTTGGCGGGACGTAATGAAAAACTGTTTTTT. Its protein product is CASSLAGRNEKLFF. The variable domain in full, with the rest retrieved from reference TRBV28 and TRBJ1-4, is DVKVTQSSRYLVKRTGEKVFLECVQDMDHENMFWYRQDPGLGLRLIYFSYDVKMKEKGDIPEGYSVSREKKERFSLILESASTNQTSMYLCASSLAGRNEKLFFGSGTQLSVL.

The genes are TRBV19 and TRBJ1-3; D perhaps matches TRBD1 (6 bases). Between the trimmed V and J ends, which lost 6 bases and 4 bases, there was a span of 16 bases. Per germline, CDR1 LNHDA and CDR2 SQIVND (reference sequence). The CDR3 extends over 15 amino acids. The CDR3 loop reads CASRRQVEVGNTIYF. The CDR3, as DNA: TGTGCCAGTAGAAGACAGGTAGAGGTGGGAAACACCATATATTTT.

The J gene is TRBJ2-1, the V gene TRBV19; D call uncertain. This CDR3 is built from 14 residues. Trimming left V 6 bases short and J 1 base short, with 10 bases between. Germline CDR1 and CDR2: LNHDA and SQIVND (reference sequence). Here the CDR3 reads CASSPGQSYNEQFF. The CDR3 region has the DNA TGTGCCAGTAGCCCTGGGCAGTCCTACAATGAGCAGTTCTTC.

This clone was counted ten times or more. V and J are TRBV2 and TRBJ1-5; D might be TRBD1 (5 bases). Per the germline V gene, CDR1 is SNHLY and CDR2 is FYNNEI. Trimming removed 4 bases from V and 4 bases from J, with 11 bases in between. The CDR3 runs to 14 residues. This chain's CDR3 is CASSVGGGNQPQHF. DNA of the CDR3: TGTGCCAGCAGTGTGGGGGGGGGAAATCAGCCCCAGCATTTT.

This clone was counted at least ten times. The chain has TRBV7-9 and TRBJ1-1, with unresolved D. CDR3 length equals 13 residues. Germline-derived CDR1 and CDR2 are SEHNR and FQNEAQ (reference sequence). Trimming took off 2 bases at V and 9 bases at J, with 13 bases between the two ends. In DNA form, the CDR3 reads TGTGCCAGCAGCTTATCCGGGCGGGTCAAAGCTTTCTTT. This encodes CASSLSGRVKAFF.

This clone has only one observation. The genes are TRBV6-1 and TRBJ2-2; TRBD1 matches at 7 bases. This CDR3 comprises 16 residues. The trim removed 4 bases at V and 5 bases at J, leaving 10 bases unmatched. From germline, CDR1 is MNHNS and CDR2 SASEGT. The CDR3 sequence is CASSGLRDRRTGELFF. CDR3 nucleotides: TGTGCCAGCAGTGGACTTCGGGACAGACGAACCGGGGAGCTGTTTTTT.

The V call is TRBV7-2, the J call TRBJ1-3; TRBD1 might be the D (5 bases). The ends were cut back, 5 bases at V and 2 bases at J, with 7 bases in the middle. In germline, CDR1 is SGHTA, CDR2 FQGNSA. The CDR3 sequence is 13 residues long. The CDR3 loop reads CASSPDTGNTIYF. In DNA form, the CDR3 reads TGTGCCAGCAGCCCGGACACTGGAAACACCATATATTTT.

The V call is TRBV7-2, the J call TRBJ1-5; the D is unclear. The CDR3 is 15 residues long. In germline, CDR1 is SGHTA, CDR2 FQGNSA. V dropped 1 base and J dropped 1 base, with 8 bases sitting between them. The CDR3 nucleotides read TGTGCCAGCAGCTTAGGCAGCGGAAGCAATCAGCCCCAGCATTTT. Translating gives CASSLGSGSNQPQHF.

This clone was detected only a few times. The rearrangement uses TRBV7-8 and TRBJ1-2; D may be TRBD1 (6 bases). The CDR3 is 15 residues long. The V end lost 5 bases, the J end lost 0 bases, and 13 bases lay between the germline ends. CDR1 is SGHVS, CDR2 FQNEAQ, per germline. CDR3 region: CASSTRTASNYGYTF. CDR3 bases: TGTGCCAGCAGCACCCGGACAGCATCTAACTATGGCTACACCTTC.

J is TRBJ1-1 and V is TRBV28; D is unclear. V was clipped by 7 bases and J by 3 bases, with 15 bases between them. The CDR3 length is 14 residues. Germline values: CDR1 MDHEN, CDR2 SYDVKM. The CDR3 spells CASTTGEGYTEAFF. The CDR3 region has the DNA TGTGCCAGCACCACTGGGGAGGGATACACTGAAGCTTTCTTT.

J is TRBJ2-7 and V is TRBV10-3; TRBD2 matches at 9 bases. V dropped 5 bases and J dropped 3; count of bases not matched to a gene: 14. Germline CDR1 is ENHRY and CDR2 is SYGVKD. This CDR3 is 17 amino acids long. In DNA, the CDR3 is TGTGCCATCAGTAAAGGAGGGGGCGGTAGCGGGGGCTACGAGCAGTACTTC. Residues: CAISKGGGGSGGYEQYF.

The rearrangement links TRBV30 to TRBJ1-1, with D unresolved. This CDR3 comprises 11 residues. Germline-derived CDR1 and CDR2 are GTSNPN and SVGIG (reference sequence). V lost 4 bases and J lost 7, with 10 bases in between. DNA for the CDR3: TGTGCCTGGAAGCGAACCTATGAAGCTTTCTTT. It is translated as CAWKRTYEAFF.

This rearrangement joins TRBV18 to TRBJ1-1; D ambiguous. The CDR3 contains 15 residues. The V and J ends lost 0 bases and 2 bases respectively, with 10 bases between them. CDR1 and CDR2 from the germline V gene are KGHSH and LQKENI. As DNA, the CDR3 is TGTGCCAGCTCACCACCGCAAGGGAGTAACACTGAAGCTTTCTTT. It is translated as CASSPPQGSNTEAFF.

The rearrangement joins TRBV7-2 to TRBJ2-1, with D possibly being TRBD1 (6 bases). CDR1 SGHTA and CDR2 FQGNSA come from the germline V gene. The CDR3 covers 16 residues. Trimming left V 6 bases short and J 2 bases short, with 17 bases between. CDR3 region: CASRTPGEVPYNEQFF. The CDR3 coding sequence is TGTGCCAGCAGGACCCCAGGGGAAGTCCCCTACAATGAGCAGTTCTTC.

The rearrangement uses TRBV6-5 and TRBJ2-1, with D possibly TRBD1 on 6 matching bases. V shed 2 bases and J shed 4 bases, with 6 bases lying between them. The V gene's germline CDR1 is MNHEY and CDR2 SVGAGI. CDR3 length: 13 residues. CDR3 DNA: TGTGCCAGCAGTTACAGGGGGTACAATGAGCAGTTCTTC. As protein: CASSYRGYNEQFF.

The V and J genes are TRBV7-9 and TRBJ2-2, with a weak D call TRBD2 (5 bases). The V and J ends lost 7 bases and 6 bases respectively, with 15 bases between them. Germline loops: CDR1 SEHNR, CDR2 FQNEAQ (reference sequence). The CDR3 has 14 amino acids. CDR3 residues: CASTKDVGAGELFF. CDR3 nucleotides: TGTGCCAGCACCAAAGACGTCGGGGCCGGGGAGCTGTTTTTT.

The gene calls are TRBV28 and TRBJ1-5; no clear D. The CDR3 is made up of 14 amino acids. The ends were cut back, 6 bases at V and 4 bases at J, with 13 bases in the middle. CDR1 is MDHEN and CDR2 is SYDVKM in the germline V gene. The CDR3 spells CASSRLSTNQPQHF. The DNA for the CDR3 is TGTGCCAGCAGCCGTCTCTCGACAAATCAGCCCCAGCATTTT.

The rearrangement uses TRBV11-2 and TRBJ2-5; 8 bases map to TRBD1. The J segment lost 5 bases and the V segment lost 1 base, leaving 3 bases of the junction unmatched. The CDR3 loop spans 14 amino acids. Germline lookup yields CDR1 SGHAT and CDR2 FQNNGV. This CDR3 is CASSLVDREETQYF. The CDR3, as DNA: TGTGCCAGCAGCTTAGTGGACAGGGAGGAGACCCAGTACTTC.

V is TRBV6-4 and J is TRBJ1-2, with D possibly matching TRBD1 (6 bases). The germline V gene has CDR1 MRHNA and CDR2 SNTAGT. CDR3 length: 13 amino acids. Trimming took 3 bases from V and 8 from J, leaving 13 bases between them. In nucleotides, the CDR3 is TGTGCCAGCAGTGAGGACAGCCGTGGGGGCTACACCTTC. It is translated as CASSEDSRGGYTF.